Shown below are 7 T cell receptor beta chains from a single sample sequenced in a study of Graves' ophthalmopathy and Graves' hyperthyroidism (dated by TCRdb to the late 2010s). TCRdb shows the sequencer as Illumina HiSeq 2000. TCR beta CDR3 regions were amplified from RNA transcripts for repertoire sequencing. HTBI primers and the Qiagen OneStep RT-PCR kit were used in a first-round RT-PCR, which was followed by a second-round multiplex PCR, size selection and purification. In TCRdb, the public reads were trimmed at Q25 with fastp and aligned with MiXCR, with productive beta chains retained. Every CDR3 protein is listed once, alongside the most common genes and DNA of its rows. The sample includes around 1,000,000 distinct CDR3 sequences, with about 35% observed a single time. The top ten constitute over 8.5% of the sample. Sequences were obtained from peripheral blood or thyroid tissue (not recorded which). Source of these receptors: an adult man with Graves' hyperthyroidism.

This clonotype was detected many times. This chain joins TRBV7-2 and TRBJ1-2; the match to TRBD1 covers 8 bases. Germline CDR1 is SGHTA and CDR2 is FQGNSA. The CDR3 extends over 14 amino acids. Trimming at V came to 5 bases and at J to 4 bases, leaving 6 bases not matched to a gene. The CDR3 DNA follows: TGTGCCAGCAGCGGAAGGACAGGGCCCTATGGCTACACCTTC. It encodes CASSGRTGPYGYTF.

A few counts support this clonotype. The chain employs TRBV11-2 and TRBJ1-4; D not certain. CDR1 is SGHAT and CDR2 is FQNNGV in the germline V gene. V lost 0 bases and J 0 bases, leaving 11 bases between the germline ends. The CDR3 spans 17 residues. The CDR3 loop is CASSLEFEVATNEKLFF. In DNA form, the CDR3 reads TGTGCCAGCAGCTTAGAATTTGAGGTTGCAACTAATGAAAAACTGTTTTTT.

This clonotype showed up many times. The CDR3: CATSDPGDSYEQYF. In nucleotides, the CDR3 is TGTGCCACCAGTGATCCCGGGGACAGCTACGAGCAGTACTTC. J is TRBJ2-7 and V is TRBV24-1; TRBD1 agrees at 7 bases. V was pared by 3 bases and J by 3 bases, with 4 bases of the junction left unmatched. The CDR3 runs to 14 residues. The germline CDR1 and CDR2 sequences are KGHDR and SFDVKD.

This clonotype was detected many times. CDR3 in amino acids: CSASHRWDNYEQYF. Written as DNA, the CDR3 is TGCAGTGCTAGTCACAGGTGGGACAACTACGAGCAGTACTTC. The chain uses TRBV20-1 and TRBJ2-7; perhaps TRBD1 as D (6 bases). This CDR3 is built from 14 residues. Trimming stripped 3 bases from V and 3 bases from J, with 15 bases between. The germline gives CDR1 DFQATT, CDR2 SNEGSKA (reference sequence).

V and J are TRBV10-3 and TRBJ1-5, with D possibly being TRBD1 (6 bases). Deletions cut 4 bases from V and 3 bases from J, with 13 bases between. The CDR3 is 15 residues long. CDR1 and CDR2 from the germline V gene are ENHRY and SYGVKD. In DNA, the CDR3 is TGTGCCATCAGTGCTAGAGGGACACACAATCAGCCCCAGCATTTT. Translated: CAISARGTHNQPQHF.

This clonotype was seen repeatedly, ten times or more. The chain joins TRBV9 to TRBJ2-5; a possible D gene is TRBD1 (6 bases). Per germline, CDR1 SGDLS and CDR2 YYNGEE. The CDR3 covers 17 residues. Trimming left V 4 bases short and J 0 bases short, with 19 bases between. The CDR3 DNA is TGTGCCAGCAGCAGACCAGGCAACCGGGACAACCAAGAGACCCAGTACTTC. Protein sequence: CASSRPGNRDNQETQYF.

This clonotype was detected ten times or more. The V and J genes are TRBV5-1 and TRBJ1-1; D uncertain. This CDR3 comprises 14 residues. Trimming pared 5 bases from V and 0 bases from J, leaving 11 bases between. Germline assignment: CDR1 SGHRS and CDR2 YFSETQ. This CDR3 is CASRDGRLNTEAFF. For the CDR3, the DNA is TGCGCCAGCAGGGATGGCCGATTGAACACTGAAGCTTTCTTT.